These 30 T cell receptor beta chains originate from one sample sequenced in a study of T cell responses to AZD1222 COVID-19 vaccine. The protocol was immunoSEQ multiplex PCR, while the TCRdb copy is restricted to in-frame clones and leaves out a portion. Of roughly 110,000 clones in the sample, 85% to 90% were seen once. The source was peripheral blood, collected on day 0 of AZD1222 vaccination. The receptors here all came from an adult in good health.

V is TRBV11-3 and J is TRBJ2-1, with unresolved D. This CDR3 is 11 amino acids long. Trimming cost V 2 bases and J 5 bases, with 1 base left between them. CDR1 SGHNT and CDR2 YENEEA come from the germline V gene. The CDR3 DNA reads as TGTGCCAGCAGCTTAAACAATGAGCAGTTCTTC. Its protein is CASSLNNEQFF.

This rearrangement joins TRBV9 to TRBJ1-3; maybe TRBD1 (5 bases). Looked up from germline, CDR1 is SGDLS and CDR2 is YYNGEE. Trimming left V 6 bases short and J 8 bases short, with 18 bases between. The CDR3 sequence is 14 residues long. The CDR3: CASTPGRGRDTIYF. The CDR3 bases are TGTGCCAGCACCCCGGGACGAGGTAGGGACACCATATATTTT.

V and J are TRBV3-1 (or the pseudogene TRBV3-2) and TRBJ2-1; maybe TRBD2 (5 bases). This CDR3 has 16 amino acids. Germline CDR1 and CDR2: LGHDT and YNNKEL (reference sequence). V gave up 4 bases and J gave up 7 bases, with 20 bases separating them. CDR3 sequence: CASSPPQRWRLNEQFF. The CDR3 bases are TGTGCCAGCAGCCCCCCCCAACGATGGAGGTTGAATGAGCAGTTCTTC.

The rearrangement links TRBV11-1 to TRBJ1-2; D remains unclear. The germline CDR1 and CDR2 sequences are SGHAT and FQDESV (reference sequence). The CDR3 covers 13 residues. Trimming removed 5 bases at V and 4 bases at J, with 11 bases between. The CDR3 loop reads CASSPEAVYGYTF. In nucleotides, the CDR3 is TGTGCCAGCAGCCCAGAGGCGGTCTATGGCTACACCTTC. Combining the CDR3 with reference TRBV11-1 and TRBJ1-2 gives the whole variable domain EAEVAQSPRYKITEKSQAVAFWCDPISGHATLYWYRQILGQGPELLVQFQDESVVDDSQLPKDRFSAERLKGVDSTLKIQPAELGDSAMYLCASSPEAVYGYTFGSGTRLTVV.

The chain recombines TRBV5-1 with TRBJ2-3; 9 bases match TRBD2. Germline V lookup: CDR1 SGHRS, CDR2 YFSETQ. The CDR3 is 18 amino acids. The J segment lost 4 bases and the V segment lost 4 bases, leaving 16 bases of the junction unmatched. CDR3 protein: CASSGEGSGSTRSDTQYF. CDR3 DNA sequence: TGCGCCAGCAGCGGCGAAGGTAGCGGGAGCACAAGGTCAGATACGCAGTATTTT.

The chain uses TRBV6-6 and TRBJ1-1; 10 bases line up with TRBD1. V trimming: 7 bases; J trimming: 4 bases; junction bases outside the gene matches: 6. CDR1 and CDR2 from the germline V gene are MNHNY and SVGAGI (reference sequence). The CDR3 has 14 residues. CDR3 loop: CASNDDRGLTEAFF. The CDR3 coding sequence is TGTGCCAGCAACGATGACAGGGGGCTCACTGAAGCTTTCTTT.

The genes are TRBV27 and TRBJ1-4; the D gene is possibly TRBD1 (5 bases). Trimming removed 3 bases from V and 9 bases from J, with 14 bases in between. The CDR3 spans 14 residues. Germline V CDR1 and CDR2: MNHEY, SMNVEV (reference sequence). The CDR3, as DNA: TGTGCCAGCAGTTTGAGGGCAGAGGGGCAAAAACTGTTTTTT. The encoded protein is CASSLRAEGQKLFF. The full variable domain, its missing parts supplied by reference TRBV27 and TRBJ1-4, is EAQVTQNPRYLITVTGKKLTVTCSQNMNHEYMSWYRQDPGLGLRQIYYSMNVEVTDKGDVPEGYKVSRKEKRNFPLILESPSPNQTSLYFCASSLRAEGQKLFFGSGTQLSVL.

This rearrangement joins TRBV23-1 to TRBJ2-4; D uncertain. TRBV23-1 is recorded as an ORF, its role being uncertain. The V end was cut by 7 bases, the J end by 0 bases, with 13 bases between. This CDR3 contains 15 residues. Written as DNA, the CDR3 is TGCGCCAGCACCCCCGCGGTCCCAGCCAAAAACATTCAGTACTTC. It yields the protein CASTPAVPAKNIQYF.

The rearrangement uses TRBV5-1 and TRBJ1-1; 7 nucleotides agree with TRBD1. CDR3 length equals 14 residues. Per the germline V gene, CDR1 is SGHRS and CDR2 is YFSETQ. The V and J ends lost 5 bases and 1 base, in that order; junction bases with no gene match: 5. This chain's CDR3 is CASRGGTANTEAFF. Here the CDR3 DNA reads TGCGCCAGCAGAGGGGGGACAGCGAACACTGAAGCTTTCTTT.

V usage is TRBV19 and J usage is TRBJ2-2, with D tentatively TRBD2 (7 bases). Germline lookup yields CDR1 LNHDA and CDR2 SQIVND (reference sequence). This CDR3 comprises 19 residues. V was shortened by 8 bases and J by 0 bases, with 25 bases between the two germline ends. Here the CDR3 reads CASLWGSGGGQTNTGELFF. The CDR3 DNA sequence: TGTGCCAGTCTTTGGGGGTCGGGCGGGGGCCAAACGAACACCGGGGAGCTGTTTTTT.

The V call is TRBV9, the J call TRBJ2-1; 14 nucleotides match TRBD2. The length of the CDR3 is 16 residues. Germline V gives CDR1 SGDLS, CDR2 YYNGEE. J gave up 6 bases and V 3 bases, and 5 bases lay outside the gene matches. The CDR3 nucleotides are TGTGCCAGCAGCGGACCGGGACTAGCGGGAGTCAATGAGCAGTTCTTC. It encodes CASSGPGLAGVNEQFF.

The rearrangement joins TRBV29-1 to TRBJ1-1; the D is unclear. CDR3 length: 15 amino acids. V was shortened by 5 bases and J by 4 bases, with 20 bases between the two germline ends. CDR1 and CDR2 (germline): SQVTM, ANQGSEA. CDR3 nucleotides: TGCAGCGTTCTAAGGGTCGATATGATTGGCACTGAAGCTTTCTTT. Amino acid sequence: CSVLRVDMIGTEAFF.

V usage is TRBV19 and J usage is TRBJ2-1, with unresolved D. This CDR3 spans 11 amino acids. Trimming pared 1 base from V and 9 bases from J, leaving 4 bases between. CDR1 is LNHDA and CDR2 is SQIVND in the germline V gene (reference sequence). CDR3 amino acids: CASSIVGEQFF. In DNA form, the CDR3 reads TGTGCCAGTAGTATAGTGGGTGAGCAGTTCTTC.

The chain employs TRBV5-4 and TRBJ2-2, with D possibly matching TRBD2 (6 bases). CDR3 size: 14 residues. Trimming took off 4 bases at V and 3 bases at J, with 10 bases between the two ends. Germline CDR1 SGHNT, CDR2 YYREEE (reference sequence). The CDR3 loop is CASSDGTYTGELFF. CDR3 nucleotide sequence: TGTGCCAGCAGCGATGGGACTTACACCGGGGAGCTGTTTTTT.

This clone was recorded only once. The chain recombines TRBV19 with TRBJ1-1; TRBD1 is a possible D gene (5 bases). CDR3 length equals 15 residues. Trimming pared 9 bases from V and 2 bases from J, leaving 19 bases between. The germline gives CDR1 LNHDA, CDR2 SQIVND (reference sequence). The CDR3 loop is CARDRLEGFNTEAFF. The CDR3 DNA reads as TGTGCCAGGGACCGGCTTGAGGGGTTCAACACTGAAGCTTTCTTT.

CDR3: CASSVEGTGRTEAFF. CDR3 bases: TGTGCCAGCAGCGTAGAGGGGACAGGGCGCACTGAAGCTTTCTTT. The chain carries TRBV9 and TRBJ1-1; 9 positions match TRBD1. CDR1 SGDLS and CDR2 YYNGEE come from the germline V gene. Trimming removed 0 bases from V and 4 bases from J; junction bases left unmatched: 4. CDR3 size: 15 residues.

V and J are TRBV4-3 and TRBJ1-2; 12 nucleotides line up with TRBD1. V trimming: 1 base; J trimming: 4 bases; junction bases outside the gene matches: 10. The CDR3 is 18 residues long. Germline CDR1 and CDR2: LGHNA and YSLEER. CDR3 sequence: CASSQGMMGQGAGYGYTF. Here the CDR3 DNA reads TGCGCCAGCAGCCAAGGAATGATGGGACAGGGGGCGGGCTATGGCTACACCTTC.

The rearrangement uses TRBV27 and TRBJ2-6; no definite D call. The V end was cut by 5 bases, the J end by 4 bases, with 6 bases between. The germline gives CDR1 MNHEY, CDR2 SMNVEV (reference sequence). The CDR3 has 13 residues. The CDR3 DNA follows: TGTGCCAGCAGTATGATGGGGGCCAACGTCCTGACTTTC. Protein: CASSMMGANVLTF.

V is TRBV7-6 and J is TRBJ1-2; 10 nucleotides line up with TRBD1. CDR1 and CDR2 (germline): SGHVS, FNYEAQ. The CDR3 contains 15 residues. V lost 5 bases, J lost 6 bases, and 9 bases stayed unmatched. This CDR3 is CASSQGTGDKDGYTF. DNA of the CDR3: TGTGCCAGCAGCCAGGGGACAGGGGATAAAGATGGCTACACCTTC.

The rearrangement joins TRBV11-2 to TRBJ1-2, with D perhaps TRBD1 (6 bases). This CDR3 has 15 amino acids. Per the germline V gene, CDR1 is SGHAT and CDR2 is FQNNGV. The germline V and J ends were trimmed by 7 bases and 1 base, with 16 bases remaining between them. DNA for the CDR3: TGTGCCAGCACTCCCACCCAGGGGCTTAACTATGGCTACACCTTC. This encodes CASTPTQGLNYGYTF.

This chain uses TRBV18 with TRBJ1-1; no reliable D call. Germline V gives CDR1 KGHSH, CDR2 LQKENI. V gave up 0 bases and J gave up 1 base, with 6 bases separating them. This CDR3 has 14 residues. The CDR3 region has the DNA TGTGCCAGCTCACCACCATTTAGGAACACTGAAGCTTTCTTT. Amino acids: CASSPPFRNTEAFF.

The CDR3 DNA sequence: TGTGCCAGCAGGTCGACAGGGGGACGGGTTCAGCCCCAGCATTTT. Encoded protein: CASRSTGGRVQPQHF. V is TRBV6-5 and J is TRBJ1-5, with TRBD1 identical over 9 bases. Per the germline V gene, CDR1 is MNHEY and CDR2 is SVGAGI. Losses at the gene ends were 6 bases for V and 6 bases for J; bases not matched to a gene: 9. CDR3 length: 15 residues.

The chain links TRBV7-3 to TRBJ1-2, with D possibly matching TRBD1 (5 bases). Between the trimmed V and J ends, which lost 5 bases and 4 bases, there was a span of 17 bases. Germline CDR1 SGHTA, CDR2 FQGTGA. The CDR3 runs 15 residues. The CDR3 here is CASSRSDSPPYGYTF. The CDR3 region has the DNA TGTGCCAGCAGCCGGTCCGACAGCCCACCCTATGGCTACACCTTC.

The V gene is TRBV12-5, the J gene TRBJ1-5; D is undetermined. CDR3 length equals 14 residues. V gave up 6 bases and J gave up 2 bases, with 11 bases separating them. CDR1 and CDR2 (germline): LGHNT, FRNRAP. The CDR3 DNA is TGTGCTAGTGGCCTCGGGTCGGGCAATCAGCCCCAGCATTTT. Its protein is CASGLGSGNQPQHF.

V usage is TRBV11-1 and J usage is TRBJ2-1; TRBD2 matches at 13 bases. CDR3 length: 15 amino acids. Trimming cost V 5 bases and J 8 bases; bases outside gene matches: 6. The germline V gene encodes CDR1 SGHAT and CDR2 FQDESV (reference sequence). The CDR3 sequence: CASSHGTSGIDEQFF. The CDR3, as DNA: TGTGCCAGCAGCCATGGGACTAGCGGGATCGATGAGCAGTTCTTC.

The genes are TRBV5-1 and TRBJ2-5, with unresolved D. Deletions cut 2 bases from V and 2 bases from J, with 10 bases between. Germline values: CDR1 SGHRS, CDR2 YFSETQ. The CDR3 contains 14 residues. The CDR3 is CASSFRQPQETQYF. The CDR3 nucleotides are TGCGCCAGCAGCTTCAGGCAGCCTCAAGAGACCCAGTACTTC.

The rearrangement joins TRBV9 to TRBJ2-7; no reliable D call. Looked up from germline, CDR1 is SGDLS and CDR2 is YYNGEE. This CDR3 spans 11 amino acids. Trimming shortened V by 3 bases and J by 5 bases, and 6 bases separated the two germline ends. In nucleotides, the CDR3 is TGTGCCAGCAGCGGAGGAAACGAGCAGTACTTC. Protein: CASSGGNEQYF.

This rearrangement joins TRBV19 to TRBJ2-1; TRBD1 might be the D (5 bases). The CDR3 length is 14 residues. Trimming pared 7 bases from V and 2 bases from J, leaving 12 bases between. Germline CDR1 LNHDA, CDR2 SQIVND (reference sequence). In nucleotides, the CDR3 is TGTGCCAGTAAAGGGGCCCTAACCTACAATGAGCAGTTCTTC. Amino acids: CASKGALTYNEQFF.

This rearrangement joins TRBV7-2 to TRBJ2-3, with 8 positions matching TRBD1. V gave up 5 bases and J gave up 6 bases; unmatched junction bases: 10. Germline V gives CDR1 SGHTA, CDR2 FQGNSA. The CDR3 runs to 15 residues. The CDR3 here is CASSPAGGPWDTQYF. DNA of the CDR3: TGTGCCAGCAGCCCGGCAGGGGGCCCTTGGGATACGCAGTATTTT. Full variable domain (rest looked up from reference TRBV7-2 and TRBJ2-3): GAGVSQSPSNKVTEKGKDVELRCDPISGHTALYWYRQSLGQGLEFLIYFQGNSAPDKSGLPSDRFSAERTGGSVSTLTIQRTQQEDSAVYLCASSPAGGPWDTQYFGPGTRLTVL.

The chain uses TRBV7-2 and TRBJ2-1; 8 bases are a match to TRBD2. Germline trimming cut 1 base from V and 10 bases from J; bases unmatched to any gene: 9. Germline CDR1 is SGHTA and CDR2 is FQGNSA. CDR3 length: 15 amino acids. For the CDR3, the DNA is TGTGCCAGCAGCTTAGAGGGAGCGGGAGAGGGAGAGCAGTTCTTC. Protein: CASSLEGAGEGEQFF.